This TCR beta chain appears in the sequencing data of a study of cytomegalovirus exposure and HLA in healthy donors. Findings and limits, study-wide: An Asian-associated ancestry cluster reportedly showed fewer N-insertions than the approximately 600-donor mean in a later analysis. Productive status was seen about 90% or about 30% of the time for most TCR beta V segments in an earlier analysis.

Concerning this clone itself: As yet, its antigen is unknown.

Germline trimming cut 4 bases from V and 2 bases from J; bases unmatched to any gene: 12. The CDR3 spans 17 residues. Germline values: CDR1 SGHDT, CDR2 YYEEEE. The PCR made use of 60 Vbeta and 13 Jbeta primers. How the authors handled the data: A follow-up analysis tallied about 80 million unique TCR beta chains, 8.5 million to 14 million shared. Here immunoSEQ multiplex PCR was the method, and the copy in TCRdb shows in-frame clones only, minus some. That table supplies the V and J calls and clone size; D and trimming were determined from the DNA. This sample lists 200,000 to 250,000 clones; its ten largest clones have less than 1%.

Sequencing was done on a sample of PBMCs. This chain joins TRBV5-6 and TRBJ2-1, with 7 positions matching TRBD1. The TCR sequence derives from a woman younger than 45 in good health and CMV-seropositive. This chain's CDR3 is CASSLIHRGNAYNEQFF. The CDR3 coding sequence is TGTGCCAGCAGCCTCATTCACAGGGGAAATGCCTACAATGAGCAGTTCTTC.